The rows below give T cell receptor beta chains drawn from one sample of a study of T cell responses to AZD1222 COVID-19 vaccine. Clones were read by immunoSEQ multiplex PCR, and TCRdb kept only the in-frame ones, dropping some. The sample holds more than 110,000 clones, 80% to 95% seen once. Specimen: peripheral blood, collected 28 days after the second AZD1222 dose. These receptors were obtained from an adult who received the AZD1222 COVID-19 vaccine. Each CDR3 is given with its conserved first and last residue. The D gene is left open where the match is weak. Rows give clone size only sometimes, using once, few, many, or a class for an expanded clone.

v_call: TRBV2; clone_size: NA; j_call: TRBJ2-5; d_call: TRBD2; cdr3_nt: TGTGCCAGCAGTGCCGGGACTAGCGGGAGTCAAGAGACCCAGTACTTC; cdr3_aa: CASSAGTSGSQETQYF
v_call: TRBV19; clone_size: NA; j_call: TRBJ2-7; d_call: TRBD2; cdr3_nt: TGTGCCAGTAGTATAGATTGGGGGGGCGAGCAGTACTTC; cdr3_aa: CASSIDWGGEQYF
v_call: TRBV19; clone_size: NA; j_call: TRBJ1-2; d_call: NA; cdr3_nt: TGTGCCAGTAGCCTTTTAGCGGGCTATGGCTACACCTTC; cdr3_aa: CASSLLAGYGYTF
v_call: TRBV20-1; clone_size: NA; j_call: TRBJ2-7; d_call: NA; cdr3_nt: TGCAGTGCTAGTAAGGGGACGGGGACCTACGAGCAGTACTTC; cdr3_aa: CSASKGTGTYEQYF
v_call: TRBV6-6; clone_size: NA; j_call: TRBJ1-4; d_call: NA; cdr3_nt: TGTGCCAGCAGGGCCGCGGGGGCGAGTGAAAAACTGTTTTTT; cdr3_aa: CASRAAGASEKLFF
v_call: TRBV28; clone_size: NA; j_call: TRBJ2-7; d_call: TRBD1; cdr3_nt: TGTGCCAGCAGTTTAACGTTACAGGGGGCCTACGAGCAGTACTTC; cdr3_aa: CASSLTLQGAYEQYF
v_call: TRBV29-1; clone_size: NA; j_call: TRBJ1-2; d_call: NA; cdr3_nt: TGCAGCGTTGTTCCCTATGGGAACAGCCCATATGGCTACACCTTC; cdr3_aa: CSVVPYGNSPYGYTF
v_call: TRBV5-1; clone_size: NA; j_call: TRBJ1-6; d_call: TRBD1; cdr3_nt: TGCGCCAGCAGCTTGGCCACAGGGACAGGGCAAAATTCACCCCTCCACTTT; cdr3_aa: CASSLATGTGQNSPLHF
v_call: TRBV7-8; clone_size: once; j_call: TRBJ2-1; d_call: NA; cdr3_nt: TGTGCCAGCAGCCCAACCCTAAAATACAGGGAACTTACCACCCTGAGTGGGCAGTTCTTC; cdr3_aa: CASSPTLKYRELTTLSGQFF
v_call: TRBV5-6; clone_size: NA; j_call: TRBJ1-5; d_call: NA; cdr3_nt: TGTGCCAGCAGCTTGTTGGGATCGGGTCATCAGCCCCAGCATTTT; cdr3_aa: CASSLLGSGHQPQHF
v_call: TRBV24-1; clone_size: NA; j_call: TRBJ1-2; d_call: TRBD1; cdr3_nt: TGTGCCACCAGTGATCCCCGACAGGGGAGCTATGGCTACACCTTC; cdr3_aa: CATSDPRQGSYGYTF
v_call: TRBV15; clone_size: NA; j_call: TRBJ2-5; d_call: NA; cdr3_nt: TGTGCCACCAGCAGAGGACGGATGGCGAGAGAGACCCAGTACTTC; cdr3_aa: CATSRGRMARETQYF
v_call: TRBV5-1; clone_size: NA; j_call: TRBJ1-2; d_call: NA; cdr3_nt: TGCGCCAGCAGCCGCTTACCGACTAATCCCGAGCCCTACACCTTC; cdr3_aa: CASSRLPTNPEPYTF
v_call: TRBV6-2/TRBV6-3; clone_size: NA; j_call: TRBJ1-5; d_call: NA; cdr3_nt: TGTGCCAGCAGTAAGGACACGAGTGGGTATCAGCCCCAGCATTTT; cdr3_aa: CASSKDTSGYQPQHF
v_call: TRBV13; clone_size: once; j_call: TRBJ1-3; d_call: TRBD1; cdr3_nt: TGTGCCAGCAGCTTATGGGGAAGGGGGCTCCCCATCACCATATATTTT; cdr3_aa: CASSLWGRGLPITIYF
v_call: TRBV4-3; clone_size: NA; j_call: TRBJ1-2; d_call: TRBD1; cdr3_nt: TGCGCCAGCAGCCAGCTGACAGGGGGCTATGGCTACACCTTC; cdr3_aa: CASSQLTGGYGYTF
v_call: TRBV7-9; clone_size: NA; j_call: TRBJ1-2; d_call: NA; cdr3_nt: TGTGCCAGCAGCTTAGATGGCAGAATTAACTATGGCTACACCTTC; cdr3_aa: CASSLDGRINYGYTF
v_call: TRBV28; clone_size: NA; j_call: TRBJ1-4; d_call: NA; cdr3_nt: TGTGCCAGCAGTTTACGCCTCCAGGGGAGGGAAAAACTGTTTTTT; cdr3_aa: CASSLRLQGREKLFF
v_call: TRBV5-6; clone_size: NA; j_call: TRBJ1-4; d_call: NA; cdr3_nt: TGTGCCAGCAGCGCACCGCTCTCCCCGACCTCAACTAATGAAAAACTGTTTTTT; cdr3_aa: CASSAPLSPTSTNEKLFF
v_call: TRBV12-3/TRBV12-4; clone_size: NA; j_call: TRBJ1-2; d_call: NA; cdr3_nt: TGTGCCAGCAGTTGGGGGTTGGATGGCTACACCTTC; cdr3_aa: CASSWGLDGYTF
v_call: TRBV27; clone_size: NA; j_call: TRBJ1-5; d_call: NA; cdr3_nt: TGTGCCAGCAGGGACCACGGGAGTCAGCCCCAGCATTTT; cdr3_aa: CASRDHGSQPQHF
v_call: TRBV18; clone_size: NA; j_call: TRBJ1-6; d_call: NA; cdr3_nt: TGTGCCAGCTCACCATCAGAGGGATATGCACCCCTCCACTTT; cdr3_aa: CASSPSEGYAPLHF
v_call: TRBV7-9; clone_size: NA; j_call: TRBJ1-5; d_call: NA; cdr3_nt: TGTGCCAGCAGCTTAGACAGCCATCAGCCCCAGCATTTT; cdr3_aa: CASSLDSHQPQHF
v_call: TRBV9; clone_size: NA; j_call: TRBJ1-1; d_call: NA; cdr3_nt: TGTGCCAGCAGCACAGGACGCCAAAAGGGGAACACTGAAGCTTTCTTT; cdr3_aa: CASSTGRQKGNTEAFF
v_call: TRBV6-1; clone_size: NA; j_call: TRBJ2-7; d_call: NA; cdr3_nt: TGTGCCAGCAGTGAAGGTTTCACGCTGACCTCCTACGAGCAGTACTTC; cdr3_aa: CASSEGFTLTSYEQYF
v_call: TRBV19; clone_size: NA; j_call: TRBJ1-2; d_call: NA; cdr3_nt: TGTGCCAGTAGTGAAAAGGGCAGTCCCTATGGCTACACCTTC; cdr3_aa: CASSEKGSPYGYTF
v_call: TRBV28; clone_size: NA; j_call: TRBJ2-1; d_call: TRBD1; cdr3_nt: TGTGCCAGCAGTTCGGGACAGGGGACCTACAATGAGCAGTTCTTC; cdr3_aa: CASSSGQGTYNEQFF
v_call: TRBV28; clone_size: NA; j_call: TRBJ1-1; d_call: NA; cdr3_nt: TGTGCCAGCAGCTTGACAGTTTTGAACACTGAAGCTTTCTTT; cdr3_aa: CASSLTVLNTEAFF
v_call: TRBV7-9; clone_size: NA; j_call: TRBJ2-1; d_call: TRBD1; cdr3_nt: TGTGCCAGCAGCCCCCGGGGACAGGGAAGCTCCTACAATGAGCAGTTCTTC; cdr3_aa: CASSPRGQGSSYNEQFF
v_call: TRBV27; clone_size: NA; j_call: TRBJ1-5; d_call: NA; cdr3_nt: TGTGCCAGCAGTTATCGGGAAGGTCAGCCCCAGCATTTT; cdr3_aa: CASSYREGQPQHF
v_call: TRBV27; clone_size: NA; j_call: TRBJ2-3; d_call: NA; cdr3_nt: TGTGCCAGCAGTTTCGGCCCCCACACAGATACGCAGTATTTT; cdr3_aa: CASSFGPHTDTQYF
v_call: TRBV28; clone_size: NA; j_call: TRBJ1-3; d_call: NA; cdr3_nt: TGTGCCAGCAGTTTTGGCTCTGGAAACACCATATATTTT; cdr3_aa: CASSFGSGNTIYF
v_call: TRBV6-5; clone_size: NA; j_call: TRBJ2-7; d_call: NA; cdr3_nt: TGTGCCAGCAGTTACTCGACGCTAGGGGCCTACGAGCAGTACTTC; cdr3_aa: CASSYSTLGAYEQYF
v_call: TRBV19; clone_size: NA; j_call: TRBJ2-5; d_call: NA; cdr3_nt: TGTGCCAGTAGAACATCAGGGGGGCAAGAGACCCAGTACTTC; cdr3_aa: CASRTSGGQETQYF